The 13 T cell receptor beta chains below all came from one sample that was sequenced in a study of blood T cell repertoires in COVID-19. Clones were read by immunoSEQ multiplex PCR, and TCRdb kept only the in-frame ones, dropping some. Of around 110,000 clones listed, roughly two thirds are singletons. Sequencing was performed on peripheral blood. The receptors derive from a human donor with acute or convalescent COVID-19. The donor label of this sample is uncertain.

With respect to this clone: Other nucleotide sequences from this sample produce the same CDR3. CDR3 nucleotide sequence: TGTGCCAGCAGGGGGACAGGGAACACTGAAGCTTTCTTT. Translated, it gives CASRGTGNTEAFF. The chain uses TRBV2 and TRBJ1-1, with 8 bases fitting TRBD1. This CDR3 is 13 amino acids long. Germline V CDR1 and CDR2: SNHLY, FYNNEI. V shed 6 bases, J shed 1 base, and the junction held 1 base outside the gene matches. Full variable domain (outside the CDR3, taken from reference TRBV2 and TRBJ1-1): EPEVTQTPSHQVTQMGQEVILRCVPISNHLYFYWYRQILGQKVEFLVSFYNNEISEKSEIFDDQFSVERPDGSNFTLKIRSTKLEDSAMYFCASRGTGNTEAFFGQGTRLTVV.

The count of this clone is one. The V call is TRBV6-2 or TRBV6-3, the J call TRBJ2-5, with D hard to call. This CDR3 comprises 14 residues. CDR1 and CDR2 from the germline V gene are MNHEY and SVGEGT. The V and J ends lost 3 bases and 5 bases respectively, with 13 bases between them. CDR3 nucleotide sequence: TGTGCCAGCAGTTATCACGCGACACGGGAGACCCAGTACTTC. Translating gives CASSYHATRETQYF.

This chain joins TRBV12-3 or TRBV12-4 and TRBJ1-6; D perhaps matches TRBD1 (5 bases). CDR3 length equals 12 residues. With 8 bases removed from V and 9 bases from J, the gap between germline ends came to 11 bases. CDR3 sequence reads: CASATGTSPLHF. The CDR3 DNA is TGTGCCAGCGCTACAGGAACTTCACCCCTCCACTTT.

This rearrangement joins TRBV10-2 to TRBJ2-3, with 8 bases matching TRBD2. V was pared by 2 bases and J by 8 bases, with 9 bases of the junction left unmatched. Germline-derived CDR1 and CDR2 are WSHSY and SAAADI. The CDR3 spans 15 residues. The CDR3 DNA is TGCGCCAGCAGTGAGATTAGCGGGGTCCCGGGTACGCAGTATTTT. Protein product: CASSEISGVPGTQYF.

This clone has only a few counts. The chain couples TRBV28 to TRBJ1-4, with 7 bases identical to TRBD1. The CDR3 has 15 amino acids. V gave up 2 bases and J gave up 5 bases; unmatched junction bases: 5. Germline lookup yields CDR1 MDHEN and CDR2 SYDVKM. Here the CDR3 DNA reads TGTGCCAGCAGTTTAGAGGGGGCGAACAATGAAAAACTGTTTTTT. Amino acids: CASSLEGANNEKLFF.

This chain links TRBV5-1 with TRBJ1-2; TRBD1 agrees at 8 bases. The CDR3 runs to 14 residues. V was pared by 4 bases and J by 8 bases, with 10 bases of the junction left unmatched. Per the germline V gene, CDR1 is SGHRS and CDR2 is YFSETQ. CDR3 region: CASSEDPGGKGYTF. CDR3 bases: TGCGCCAGCAGCGAAGACCCAGGGGGCAAGGGCTACACCTTC.

The chain has TRBV10-1 and TRBJ1-4, with TRBD1 matching over 8 bases. V lost 6 bases to trimming and J lost 4 bases; unmatched junction nucleotides: 7. The CDR3 is 15 residues long. Per the germline V gene, CDR1 is WNHNN and CDR2 is SYGVQD (reference sequence). The CDR3 DNA reads as TGCGCCAGCAGAACTCACAGGGGGATTAATGAAAAACTGTTTTTT. This gives the protein CASRTHRGINEKLFF.

V gene TRBV7-8 combines with J gene TRBJ2-5, with TRBD1 matching 7 bases. The ends lost 8 bases at V and 5 bases at J; junction bases unmatched: 8. Germline V gene sequence: CDR1 SGHVS, CDR2 FQNEAQ. The CDR3 extends over 13 amino acids. Here the CDR3 DNA reads TGTGCCAGCCGGACAGGTGGGGCGGAGACCCAGTACTTC. It translates to CASRTGGAETQYF.

This sequence joins TRBV5-5 and TRBJ1-4; no definite D call. Trimming took off 0 bases at V and 7 bases at J, with 7 bases between the two ends. Germline V gene lookup returns CDR1 SGHKS and CDR2 YYEKEE (reference sequence). This CDR3 has 13 amino acids. The CDR3: CASSLAQPEKLFF. The CDR3 coding sequence is TGTGCCAGCAGCTTGGCACAGCCTGAAAAACTGTTTTTT. The full variable domain, in which reference TRBV5-5 and TRBJ1-4 provide the parts outside the CDR3, is DAGVTQSPTHLIKTRGQQVTLRCSPISGHKSVSWYQQVLGQGPQFIFQYYEKEERGRGNFPDRFSARQFPNYSSELNVNALLLGDSALYLCASSLAQPEKLFFGSGTQLSVL.

This sequence joins TRBV7-9 and TRBJ1-2; 8 positions match TRBD1. The V and J ends lost 1 base and 8 bases, in that order; junction bases with no gene match: 6. The CDR3 totals 14 residues. Germline assignment: CDR1 SEHNR and CDR2 FQNEAQ (reference sequence). The CDR3 nucleotides are TGTGCCAGCAGCTTAGGCCAGGGGGCGCAGGGCTACACCTTC. Amino acids: CASSLGQGAQGYTF. Full variable domain (remainder filled in from reference TRBV7-9 and TRBJ1-2): DTGVSQNPRHKITKRGQNVTFRCDPISEHNRLYWYRQTLGQGPEFLTYFQNEAQLEKSRLLSDRFSAERPKGSFSTLEIQRTEQGDSAMYLCASSLGQGAQGYTFGSGTRLTVV.

The chain joins TRBV4-2 to TRBJ1-3; D gene unclear. Germline V gene data show CDR1 as LGHNA and CDR2 as YNFKEQ. The CDR3 contains 17 residues. The ends were cut back, 0 bases at V and 0 bases at J, with 12 bases in the middle. Here the CDR3 reads CASSQDLWTPSGNTIYF. CDR3 DNA sequence: TGTGCCAGCAGCCAAGATCTATGGACTCCCTCTGGAAACACCATATATTTT.

V usage is TRBV6-5 and J usage is TRBJ1-4, with D tentatively TRBD1 (6 bases). There are 15 residues in the CDR3. CDR1 is MNHEY and CDR2 is SVGAGI in the germline V gene. Trimming took off 0 bases at V and 4 bases at J, with 9 bases between the two ends. The CDR3 DNA reads as TGTGCCAGCAGTTACTCAGACAGGATTAATGAAAAACTGTTTTTT. The encoded protein is CASSYSDRINEKLFF.

The V call is TRBV29-1, the J call TRBJ2-7; no firm D call. Per germline, CDR1 SQVTM and CDR2 ANQGSEA. Trimming stripped 4 bases from V and 0 bases from J, with 13 bases between. The CDR3 contains 14 residues. CDR3 protein: CSVAIAVSSYEQYF. In DNA, the CDR3 is TGCAGCGTTGCCATTGCGGTGAGCTCCTACGAGCAGTACTTC.